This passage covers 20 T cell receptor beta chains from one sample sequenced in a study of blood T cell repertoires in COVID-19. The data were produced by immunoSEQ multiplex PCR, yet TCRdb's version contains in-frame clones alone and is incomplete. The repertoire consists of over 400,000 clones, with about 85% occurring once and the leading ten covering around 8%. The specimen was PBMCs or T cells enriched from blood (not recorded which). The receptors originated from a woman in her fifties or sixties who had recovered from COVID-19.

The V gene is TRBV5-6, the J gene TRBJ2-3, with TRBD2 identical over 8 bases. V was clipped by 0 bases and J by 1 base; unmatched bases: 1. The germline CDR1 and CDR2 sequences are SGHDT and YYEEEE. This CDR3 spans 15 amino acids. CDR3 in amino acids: CASSLDGGGTDTQYF. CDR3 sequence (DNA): TGTGCCAGCAGCTTGGACGGGGGGGGCACAGATACGCAGTATTTT.

CDR3 nucleotides: TGTGCCACCAGTGATTTAGCGGGCACGGGCACAGATACGCAGTATTTT. Translated: CATSDLAGTGTDTQYF. V is TRBV24-1 and J is TRBJ2-3; tentative D call: TRBD2 (6 bases). Germline V gene data show CDR1 as KGHDR and CDR2 as SFDVKD. CDR3 length equals 16 residues. V was shortened by 1 base and J by 1 base, with 11 bases between the two germline ends.

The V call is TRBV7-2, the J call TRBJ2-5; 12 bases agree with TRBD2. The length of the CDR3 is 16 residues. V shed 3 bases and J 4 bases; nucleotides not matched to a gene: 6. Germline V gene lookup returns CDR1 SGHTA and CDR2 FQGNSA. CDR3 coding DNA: TGTGCCAGCAGCTTTTCTAGCGGGGGGGCCGGAGAGACCCAGTACTTC. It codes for CASSFSSGGAGETQYF.

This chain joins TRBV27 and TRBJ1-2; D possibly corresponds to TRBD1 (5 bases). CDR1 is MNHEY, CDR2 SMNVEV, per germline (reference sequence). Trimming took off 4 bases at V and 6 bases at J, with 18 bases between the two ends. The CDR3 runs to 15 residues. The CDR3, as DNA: TGTGCCAGCAGTTCCCCCGGCAGGGTGGTGGATGGCTACACCTTC. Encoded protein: CASSSPGRVVDGYTF.

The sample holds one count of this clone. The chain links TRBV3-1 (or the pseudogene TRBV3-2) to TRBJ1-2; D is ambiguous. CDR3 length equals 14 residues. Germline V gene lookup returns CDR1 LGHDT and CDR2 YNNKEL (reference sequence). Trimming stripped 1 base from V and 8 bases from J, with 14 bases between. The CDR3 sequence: CASSQGFGARGYTF. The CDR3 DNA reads TGTGCCAGCAGCCAAGGGTTCGGTGCCCGAGGCTACACCTTC.

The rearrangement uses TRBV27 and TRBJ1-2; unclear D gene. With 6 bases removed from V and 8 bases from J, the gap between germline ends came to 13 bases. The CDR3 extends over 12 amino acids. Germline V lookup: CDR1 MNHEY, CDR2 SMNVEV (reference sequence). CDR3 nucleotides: TGTGCCAGCAGCCTCTCGGGAAAAGGCTACACCTTC. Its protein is CASSLSGKGYTF.

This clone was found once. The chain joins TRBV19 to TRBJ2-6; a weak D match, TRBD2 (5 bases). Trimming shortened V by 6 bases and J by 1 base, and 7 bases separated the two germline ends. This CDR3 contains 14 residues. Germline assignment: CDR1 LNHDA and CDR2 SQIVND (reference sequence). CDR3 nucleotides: TGTGCCAGTAGGTCGGGGTCTGGGGCCAACGTCCTGACTTTC. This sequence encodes CASRSGSGANVLTF.

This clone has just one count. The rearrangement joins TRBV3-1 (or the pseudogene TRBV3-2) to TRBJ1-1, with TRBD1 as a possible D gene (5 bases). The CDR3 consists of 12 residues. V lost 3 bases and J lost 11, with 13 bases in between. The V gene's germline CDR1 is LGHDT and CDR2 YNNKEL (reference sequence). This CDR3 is CASSHPGFGAFF. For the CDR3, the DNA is TGTGCCAGCAGCCACCCAGGGTTCGGGGCTTTCTTT.

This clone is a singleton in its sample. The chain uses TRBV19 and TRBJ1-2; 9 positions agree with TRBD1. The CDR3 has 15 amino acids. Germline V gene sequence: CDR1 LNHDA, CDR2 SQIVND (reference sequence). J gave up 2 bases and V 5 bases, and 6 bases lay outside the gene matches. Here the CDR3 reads CASSPGTGRNYGYTF. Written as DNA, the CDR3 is TGTGCCAGTAGTCCGGGGACAGGGAGGAACTATGGCTACACCTTC.

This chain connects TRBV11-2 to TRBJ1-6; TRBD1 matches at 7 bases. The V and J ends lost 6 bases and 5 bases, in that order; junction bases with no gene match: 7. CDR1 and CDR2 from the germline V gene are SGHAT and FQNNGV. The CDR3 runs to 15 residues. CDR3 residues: CASRQTGFNNSPLHF. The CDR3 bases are TGTGCCAGCAGGCAGACAGGGTTCAATAATTCACCCCTCCACTTT.

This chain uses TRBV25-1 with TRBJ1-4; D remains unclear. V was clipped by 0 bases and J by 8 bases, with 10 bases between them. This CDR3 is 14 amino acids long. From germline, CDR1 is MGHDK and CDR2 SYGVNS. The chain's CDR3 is CASSEYRGGEKLFF. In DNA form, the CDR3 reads TGTGCCAGCAGTGAATATCGGGGTGGGGAAAAACTGTTTTTT. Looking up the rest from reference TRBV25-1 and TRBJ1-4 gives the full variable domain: EADIYQTPRYLVIGTGKKITLECSQTMGHDKMYWYQQDPGMELHLIHYSYGVNSTEKGDLSSESTVSRIRTEHFPLTLESARPSHTSQYLCASSEYRGGEKLFFGSGTQLSVL.

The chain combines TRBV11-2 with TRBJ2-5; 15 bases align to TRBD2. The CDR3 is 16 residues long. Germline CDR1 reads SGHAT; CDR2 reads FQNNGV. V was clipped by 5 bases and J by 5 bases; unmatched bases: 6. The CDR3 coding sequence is TGTGCCAGCAGCCCGGGGACTAGCGGGGGGTGGGAGACCCAGTACTTC. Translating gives CASSPGTSGGWETQYF. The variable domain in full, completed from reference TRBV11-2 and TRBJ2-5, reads EAGVAQSPRYKIIEKRQSVAFWCNPISGHATLYWYQQILGQGPKLLIQFQNNGVVDDSQLPKDRFSAERLKGVDSTLKIQPAKLEDSAVYLCASSPGTSGGWETQYFGPGTRLLVL.

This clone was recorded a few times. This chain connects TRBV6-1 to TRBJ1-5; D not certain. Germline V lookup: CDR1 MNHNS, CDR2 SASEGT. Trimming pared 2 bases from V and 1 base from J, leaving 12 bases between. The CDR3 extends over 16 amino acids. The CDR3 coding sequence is TGTGCCAGCAGTGAATTCGGGGTTCAGAGCAATCAGCCCCAGCATTTT. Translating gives CASSEFGVQSNQPQHF.

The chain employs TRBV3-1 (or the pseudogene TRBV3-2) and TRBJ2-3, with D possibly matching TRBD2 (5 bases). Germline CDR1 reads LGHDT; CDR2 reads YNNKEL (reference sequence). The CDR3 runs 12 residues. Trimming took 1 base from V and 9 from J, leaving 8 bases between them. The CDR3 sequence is CASSQASITQYF. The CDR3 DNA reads TGTGCCAGCAGCCAAGCTAGCATAACGCAGTATTTT.

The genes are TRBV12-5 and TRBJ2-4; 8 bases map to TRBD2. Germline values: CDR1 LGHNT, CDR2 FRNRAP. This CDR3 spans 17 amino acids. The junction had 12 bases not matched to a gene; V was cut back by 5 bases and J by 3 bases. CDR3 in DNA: TGTGCTAGTGGTCCCCCTCGGGGGGGTCTCGGCAAAAACATTCAGTACTTC. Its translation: CASGPPRGGLGKNIQYF.

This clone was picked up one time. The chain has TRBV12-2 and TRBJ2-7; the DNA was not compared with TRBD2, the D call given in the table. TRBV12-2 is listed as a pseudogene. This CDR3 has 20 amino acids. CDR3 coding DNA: TGTGCAAGTCGCTTATTACCTCTCGGCACAGGAGGGACGCTCTCCTACGAGCAGTACGTC. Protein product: CASRLLPLGTGGTLSYEQYV.

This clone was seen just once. This CDR3 reads CASSADSNQPQHF. CDR3 bases: TGTGCCAGTAGCGCGGATAGCAATCAGCCCCAGCATTTT. The chain couples TRBV19 to TRBJ1-5; D is uncertain. The CDR3 covers 13 residues. Per germline, CDR1 LNHDA and CDR2 SQIVND (reference sequence). V was trimmed by 6 bases and J by 0 bases, leaving 6 bases between them.

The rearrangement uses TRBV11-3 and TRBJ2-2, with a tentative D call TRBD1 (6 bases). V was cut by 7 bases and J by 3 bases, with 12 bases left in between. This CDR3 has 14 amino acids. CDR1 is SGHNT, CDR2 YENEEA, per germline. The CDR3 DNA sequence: TGTGCCAGCACCAACAGGGTGGACACCGGGGAGCTGTTTTTT. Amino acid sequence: CASTNRVDTGELFF.

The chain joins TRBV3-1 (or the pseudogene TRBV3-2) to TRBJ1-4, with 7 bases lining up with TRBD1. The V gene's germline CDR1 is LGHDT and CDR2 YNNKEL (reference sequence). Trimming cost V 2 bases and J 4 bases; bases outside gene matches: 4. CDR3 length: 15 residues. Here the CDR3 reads CASSQRGGVNEKLFF. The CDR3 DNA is TGTGCCAGCAGCCAAAGAGGGGGCGTTAATGAAAAACTGTTTTTT.

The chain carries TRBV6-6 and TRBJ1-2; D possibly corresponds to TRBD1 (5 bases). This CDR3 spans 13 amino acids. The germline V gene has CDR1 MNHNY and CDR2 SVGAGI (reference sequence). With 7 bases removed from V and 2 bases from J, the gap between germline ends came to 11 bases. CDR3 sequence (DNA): TGTGCCAGCAAAAAGGGGCAGAACTATGGCTACACCTTC. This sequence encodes CASKKGQNYGYTF.